One and the same sample provided the 9 T cell receptor beta chains below, sequenced in a study of cytomegalovirus exposure and HLA in healthy donors. In the PCR, 60 Vbeta and 13 Jbeta primers were used. The protocol was immunoSEQ multiplex PCR, while the TCRdb copy is restricted to in-frame clones and leaves out a portion. This table has more than 90,000 clones, over 60% appearing once. Sample: PBMCs. The receptors derive from a female donor in good health and CMV-seronegative.

The rearrangement links TRBV6-5 to TRBJ1-2; no firm D call. Germline assignment: CDR1 MNHEY and CDR2 SVGAGI. The length of the CDR3 is 13 residues. The ends were cut back, 5 bases at V and 2 bases at J, with 9 bases in the middle. CDR3 nucleotide sequence: TGTGCCAGCAGTCCCGGGAAGAACTATGGCTACACCTTC. It is translated as CASSPGKNYGYTF.

The J gene is TRBJ1-2, the V gene TRBV18; 11 positions match TRBD1. Looked up from germline, CDR1 is KGHSH and CDR2 is LQKENI. J gave up 4 bases and V 5 bases, and 6 bases lay outside the gene matches. The CDR3 sequence is 15 residues long. The CDR3 sequence is CASSSDRGRFYGYTF. The CDR3 coding sequence is TGTGCCAGCTCATCGGACAGGGGGCGATTCTATGGCTACACCTTC. Full variable domain (missing parts from reference TRBV18 and TRBJ1-2): NAGVMQNPRHLVRRRGQEARLRCSPMKGHSHVYWYRQLPEEGLKFMVYLQKENIIDESGMPKERFSAEFPKEGPSILRIQQVVRGDSAAYFCASSSDRGRFYGYTFGSGTRLTVV.

The chain carries TRBV2 and TRBJ2-1; D possibly corresponds to TRBD1 (7 bases). V was clipped by 10 bases and J by 6 bases, with 19 bases between them. The CDR3 length is 14 residues. Looked up from germline, CDR1 is SNHLY and CDR2 is FYNNEI. CDR3: CAKTEGQGGNEQFF. CDR3 nucleotide sequence: TGTGCCAAGACAGAGGGGCAGGGGGGCAATGAGCAGTTCTTC.

V gene TRBV4-1 combines with J gene TRBJ2-7; D is unresolved. CDR3 length equals 15 residues. V gave up 0 bases and J gave up 0 bases, with 9 bases separating them. Germline values: CDR1 MGHRA, CDR2 YSYEKL. The CDR3 here is CASSQDAILSYEQYF. The DNA for the CDR3 is TGCGCCAGCAGCCAAGACGCTATTCTCTCCTACGAGCAGTACTTC.

This clone has only one observation. The chain uses TRBV4-3 and TRBJ2-3, with 10 bases matching TRBD2. CDR1 is LGHNA, CDR2 YSLEER, per germline. J was trimmed by 4 bases and V by 1 base; bases with no gene match: 8. The length of the CDR3 is 17 residues. CDR3 DNA sequence: TGCGCCAGCAGCCAAGGGACCCTAGCGGGAGTTGCAGATACGCAGTATTTT. Residues: CASSQGTLAGVADTQYF.

The rearrangement uses TRBV6-1 and TRBJ1-5; maybe TRBD1 (6 bases). Trimming took off 8 bases at V and 4 bases at J, with 12 bases between the two ends. Germline V gene lookup returns CDR1 MNHNS and CDR2 SASEGT. CDR3 length equals 13 residues. The CDR3 loop is CASQGQGNQPQHF. The DNA for the CDR3 is TGTGCCAGCCAGGGGCAGGGGAATCAGCCCCAGCATTTT.

V usage is TRBV7-2 and J usage is TRBJ2-7, with D maybe TRBD1 (5 bases). The CDR3 is 14 residues long. Germline lookup yields CDR1 SGHTA and CDR2 FQGNSA. The germline V and J ends were trimmed by 2 bases and 8 bases, with 16 bases remaining between them. As DNA, the CDR3 is TGTGCCAGCAGCTTACTAGGACAACGGGCACAGCAGTACTTC. Protein: CASSLLGQRAQQYF.

The chain recombines TRBV11-1 with TRBJ1-1; no firm D call. CDR3 length: 16 amino acids. Germline values: CDR1 SGHAT, CDR2 FQDESV (reference sequence). Deletions cut 1 base from V and 6 bases from J, with 18 bases between. DNA for the CDR3: TGTGCCAGCAGCTTAGAGACTCCCGCGATCGACGCTGAAGCTTTCTTT. Protein sequence: CASSLETPAIDAEAFF.

The rearrangement links TRBV5-4 to TRBJ1-2, with D tentatively TRBD1 (6 bases). Germline values: CDR1 SGHNT, CDR2 YYREEE (reference sequence). The length of the CDR3 is 15 residues. V lost 4 bases and J 0 bases, leaving 13 bases between the germline ends. CDR3 DNA: TGTGCCAGCAGCCCCCGGGACACAGCTAACTATGGCTACACCTTC. Encoded protein: CASSPRDTANYGYTF.